This is a list of T cell receptor beta chains from one sample in a study of T cell responses to AZD1222 COVID-19 vaccine. This table comes from immunoSEQ multiplex PCR, and its TCRdb copy is limited to in-frame clones, with some not included. The sample shows about 90,000 clones, around 90% of them seen only once. Here the sequenced sample was peripheral blood, taken on day 0 of MenACWY control vaccination. Source of these receptors: an adult in good health. Each CDR3 is given with its conserved first and last residue. The D gene is left open where the match is weak. Not every row has a clone size; where given, it reads once, few, many or a size class.

>-|TRBV6-1|14|-|TRBJ1-1
TGTGCCAGCAGTGAGACCTGGATGAACACTGAAGCTTTCTTT
CASSETWMNTEAFF
>-|TRBV21-1|16|-|TRBJ2-3
TGTGCCAGCCTCCCCAATCGGGGGCCCAGCACAGATACGCAGTATTTT
CASLPNRGPSTDTQYF
>-|TRBV28|10|-|TRBJ2-7
TGTGCCAGCAGGGGGGAGTTCGAGTACTTC
CASRGEFEYF
>-|TRBV6-5|14|-|TRBJ2-2
TGTGCCAGCAGTCAACGGACCCCCACCGGGGAGCTGTTTTTT
CASSQRTPTGELFF
>-|TRBV18|13|-|TRBJ2-5
TGTGCCACCCTGGGCCCTACGGGAGAGACCCAGTACTTC
CATLGPTGETQYF
>-|TRBV18|15|TRBD1|TRBJ2-5
TGTGCCAGCTCACCAGACAGGGGTATCGAAGAGACCCAGTACTTC
CASSPDRGIEETQYF
>-|TRBV5-1|13|-|TRBJ2-7
TGCGCCAGCAGCTTGGAAACAATGTACGAGCAGTACTTC
CASSLETMYEQYF
>-|TRBV12-3/TRBV12-4|12|-|TRBJ1-2
TGTGCCAGCACCTTAGGGGGTTCGGGCTACACCTTC
CASTLGGSGYTF
>-|TRBV24-1|14|-|TRBJ2-1
TGTGCCACCAGTTCGCGGGGGCCCTACAATGAGCAGTTCTTC
CATSSRGPYNEQFF
>few|TRBV30|16|TRBD1|TRBJ1-5
TGTGCCTGGAGTATTCCGGGACAGGGACCGAATCAGCCCCAGCATTTT
CAWSIPGQGPNQPQHF
>-|TRBV7-8|19|TRBD2|TRBJ2-5
TGTGCCAGCAGCTTGAGCCCCCCCTTCGGGACTAGCACCCAAGAGACCCAGTACTTC
CASSLSPPFGTSTQETQYF
>-|TRBV29-1|14|TRBD1|TRBJ2-2
TGCAGCGTTGGACAGGGGGCCGACACCGGGGAGCTGTTTTTT
CSVGQGADTGELFF
>-|TRBV19|14|-|TRBJ2-1
TGTGCCAGTAGTCTCCGGGACTGGCAAAATGAGCAGTTCTTC
CASSLRDWQNEQFF
>-|TRBV11-3|14|-|TRBJ2-3
TGTGCCAGCAGCTTGGGACTGGATGCAGATACGCAGTATTTT
CASSLGLDADTQYF
>-|TRBV27|12|-|TRBJ1-1
TGTGCCAGCAGTCGATTGAACACTGAAGCTTTCTTT
CASSRLNTEAFF
>-|TRBV3-1/TRBV3-2|15|-|TRBJ1-4
TGTGCCAGCAGCCCCGCCTTAGGGGGTAATGAAAAACTGTTTTTT
CASSPALGGNEKLFF
>-|TRBV6-5|15|TRBD2|TRBJ2-3
TGTGCCAGCAGCTTAGCGGGGGGGCCCCCAGATACGCAGTATTTT
CASSLAGGPPDTQYF
>-|TRBV5-6|13|-|TRBJ1-5
TGTGCCAGCAGCTTGGGCATCGATCAGCCCCAGCATTTT
CASSLGIDQPQHF
>-|TRBV7-2|16|-|TRBJ1-1
TGTGCCAGCAGCTTAGCCAGGCTCCAGCCTAACACTGAAGCTTTCTTT
CASSLARLQPNTEAFF
>-|TRBV5-1|13|-|TRBJ2-7
TGCGCCAGCAGCTCGGCACAGGGTAACGAGCAGTACTTC
CASSSAQGNEQYF
>-|TRBV7-2|14|-|TRBJ2-1
TGTGCCAGCAGCTTGCAACGGGGGTACAATGAGCAGTTCTTC
CASSLQRGYNEQFF
>once|TRBV6-2/TRBV6-3|17|TRBD2|TRBJ2-1
TGTGCCAGCAGTTACTGGTCTTTCGGGACTAGCGTCAATGAGCAGTTCTTC
CASSYWSFGTSVNEQFF
>-|TRBV25-1|14|-|TRBJ2-7
TGTGCCAGCAGTGAGATGGGGGCCACCTACGAGCAGTACTTC
CASSEMGATYEQYF
>-|TRBV7-8|14|TRBD2|TRBJ2-1
TGTGCCAGCGGGAGGCGGGGGAACGACAATGAGCAGTTCTTC
CASGRRGNDNEQFF
>-|TRBV7-2|13|-|TRBJ1-1
TGTGCCAGCAGCCTACAGGGTGACACTGAAGCTTTCTTT
CASSLQGDTEAFF
>-|TRBV5-8|11|-|TRBJ1-3
TGTGCCAGCAGCGGCGGAAACACCATATATTTT
CASSGGNTIYF
>-|TRBV19|15|-|TRBJ1-5
TGTGCCAGTAGCCTGGGGGTCGGGATCAATCAGCCCCAGCATTTT
CASSLGVGINQPQHF
>-|TRBV4-2|16|-|TRBJ1-1
TGTGCCAGCAGCCAAGAGATCGGCAGGGAGAACACTGAAGCTTTCTTT
CASSQEIGRENTEAFF
>-|TRBV7-9|12|-|TRBJ1-2
TGTGCCAGCAGCAGTACAGGGCCGGGCTACACCTTC
CASSSTGPGYTF
>-|TRBV11-2|13|-|TRBJ1-1
TGTGCCAGCAGCTTGATTAGGAACACTGAAGCTTTCTTT
CASSLIRNTEAFF
>once|TRBV7-9|13|-|TRBJ1-2
TGTGCCAGCAGCTTAACATCTAACTATGGCTACACCTTC
CASSLTSNYGYTF
>-|TRBV6-2/TRBV6-3|12|-|TRBJ1-2
TGTGCCAGCAGTCAGGGGTTGGGCGGCTACACCTTC
CASSQGLGGYTF
>-|TRBV10-3|17|TRBD1|TRBJ1-6
TGTGCCATCAGTGAGTCGAGGGGGCCCCTTTATAATTCACCCCTCCACTTT
CAISESRGPLYNSPLHF
>-|TRBV30|14|-|TRBJ1-1
TGTGCCTGGAGTGTAATGACCATGAACACTGAAGCTTTCTTT
CAWSVMTMNTEAFF
>-|TRBV28|15|-|TRBJ2-3
TGTGCCAGCAGTTTGGGACGGATTTACACAGATACGCAGTATTTT
CASSLGRIYTDTQYF
>once|TRBV3-1/TRBV3-2|14|-|TRBJ2-7
TGTGCCAGCAGCCAAATTATCGGATCCTACGAGCAGTACTTC
CASSQIIGSYEQYF
>-|TRBV18|18|-|TRBJ1-1
TGTGCCAGCTCCCCACTATTCGCCGAGGCGGGACTGAACACTGAAGCTTTCTTT
CASSPLFAEAGLNTEAFF
>-|TRBV5-1|14|-|TRBJ2-1
TGCGCCAGCAGCTTCCGGGCCTCTTTGGATGAGCAGTTCTTC
CASSFRASLDEQFF
>-|TRBV2|16|-|TRBJ1-2
TGTGCCAGCAGGCCAAGAGGACAGTCCTACAACTATGGCTACACCTTC
CASRPRGQSYNYGYTF
>-|TRBV19|13|-|TRBJ1-6
TGTGCCAGTGGCTCAAATAGGGGTTCACCCCTCCACTTT
CASGSNRGSPLHF
>-|TRBV30|14|-|TRBJ1-4
TGTGCCTGGAGTAGGAGTCAGAGAAATGAAAAACTGTTTTTT
CAWSRSQRNEKLFF
>-|TRBV5-6|17|TRBD1|TRBJ2-1
TGTGCCAGCAGCCTGGTTCTACAGGGGAGCCCTTACAATGAGCAGTTCTTC
CASSLVLQGSPYNEQFF
>-|TRBV5-1|15|-|TRBJ2-5
TGCGCCAGCGGGCCTGGGAGCGTACAACAAGAGACCCAGTACTTC
CASGPGSVQQETQYF
>medium-sized|TRBV6-4|13|-|TRBJ2-3
TGTGCCAGCAGTGACGGCCCCACAGATACGCAGTATTTT
CASSDGPTDTQYF
>-|TRBV7-9|16|-|TRBJ1-3
TGTGCCAGCAGCTTGAGCGGCGTGCGCTCTGGAAACACCATATATTTT
CASSLSGVRSGNTIYF
>-|TRBV7-3|14|-|TRBJ2-7
TGTGCCAGCAGCTTAACGGGGGGCTCCTACGAGCAGTACTTC
CASSLTGGSYEQYF
>-|TRBV3-1/TRBV3-2|15|TRBD1|TRBJ2-7
TGTGCCAGCAGCCAGAACCGGGACAGGAACTACGAGCAGTACTTC
CASSQNRDRNYEQYF
>-|TRBV5-1|13|-|TRBJ1-1
TGCGCCAGCAGCTTGGAGGGAAACACTGAAGCTTTCTTT
CASSLEGNTEAFF
>-|TRBV11-3|14|-|TRBJ2-2
TGTGCCAGCAGCTTAGGGGGGCGCACCGGGGAGCTGTTTTTT
CASSLGGRTGELFF
>few|TRBV20-1|11|-|TRBJ2-7
TGCAGTGCTAACCAGGAGTACGAGCAGTACTTC
CSANQEYEQYF
>-|TRBV12-3/TRBV12-4|13|-|TRBJ1-5
TGTGCCAGCAGATTGTCAGGGGATCAGCCCCAGCATTTT
CASRLSGDQPQHF
>-|TRBV19|15|TRBD1|TRBJ1-4
TGTGCCAGTAGTACCGGACAGGGGATAAATGAAAAACTGTTTTTT
CASSTGQGINEKLFF
>-|TRBV7-9|17|-|TRBJ1-3
TGTGCCAGCAGCTGGGACCGAATGTCGAGCTCTGGAAACACCATATATTTT
CASSWDRMSSSGNTIYF